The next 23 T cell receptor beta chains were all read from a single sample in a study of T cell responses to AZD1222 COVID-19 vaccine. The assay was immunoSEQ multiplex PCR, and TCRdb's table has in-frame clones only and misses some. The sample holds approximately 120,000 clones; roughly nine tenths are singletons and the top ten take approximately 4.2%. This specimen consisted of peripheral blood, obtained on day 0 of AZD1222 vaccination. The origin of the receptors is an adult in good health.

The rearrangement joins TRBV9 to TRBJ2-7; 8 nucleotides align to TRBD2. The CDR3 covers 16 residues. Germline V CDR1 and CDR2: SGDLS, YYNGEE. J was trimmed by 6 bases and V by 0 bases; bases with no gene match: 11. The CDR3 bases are TGTGCCAGCAGCGTAGGACGGGGGGGCTATGGCAGCGAGCAGTACTTC. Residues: CASSVGRGGYGSEQYF.

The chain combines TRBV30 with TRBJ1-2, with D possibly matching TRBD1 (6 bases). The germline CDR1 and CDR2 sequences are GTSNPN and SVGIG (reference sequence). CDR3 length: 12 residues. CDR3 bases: TGTGCTCTCCCCCACAGGGCAGTGGGCTACACCTTC. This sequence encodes CALPHRAVGYTF. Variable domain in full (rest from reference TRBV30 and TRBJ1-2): SQTIHQWPATLVQPVGSPLSLECTVEGTSNPNLYWYRQAAGRGLQLLFYSVGIGQISSEVPQNLSASRPQDRQFILSSKKLLLSDSGFYLCALPHRAVGYTFGSGTRLTVV.

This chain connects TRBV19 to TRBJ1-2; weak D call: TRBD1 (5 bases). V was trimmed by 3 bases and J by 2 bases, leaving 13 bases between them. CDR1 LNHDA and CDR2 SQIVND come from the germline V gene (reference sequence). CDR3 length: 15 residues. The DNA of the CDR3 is TGTGCCAGTAGTATGGGGCAGGGAACCAACTATGGCTACACCTTC. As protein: CASSMGQGTNYGYTF.

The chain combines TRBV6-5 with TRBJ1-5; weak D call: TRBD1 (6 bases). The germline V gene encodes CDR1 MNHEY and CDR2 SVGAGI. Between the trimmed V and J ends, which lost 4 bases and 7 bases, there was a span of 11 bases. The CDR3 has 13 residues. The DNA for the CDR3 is TGTGCCAGCAGTTTGGGGGGCGGGCAGCCCCAGCATTTT. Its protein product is CASSLGGGQPQHF.

CDR3 nucleotide sequence: TGCGCCAGCAGCGCTGGACGGAACACCGGGGAGCTGTTTTTT. Translation gives CASSAGRNTGELFF. The V and J genes are TRBV5-1 and TRBJ2-2, with D unclear. The germline V gene has CDR1 SGHRS and CDR2 YFSETQ. The CDR3 consists of 14 residues. The ends were cut back, 4 bases at V and 1 base at J, with 8 bases in the middle.

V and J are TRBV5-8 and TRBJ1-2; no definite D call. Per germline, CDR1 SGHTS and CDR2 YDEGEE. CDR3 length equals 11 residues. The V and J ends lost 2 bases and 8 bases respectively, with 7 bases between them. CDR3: CASSFYSGYTF. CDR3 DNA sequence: TGTGCCAGCAGCTTCTACTCCGGCTACACCTTC.

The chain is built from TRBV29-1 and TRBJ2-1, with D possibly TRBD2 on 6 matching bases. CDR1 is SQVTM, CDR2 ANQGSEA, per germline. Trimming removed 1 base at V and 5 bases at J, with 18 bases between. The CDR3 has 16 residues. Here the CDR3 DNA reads TGCAGCGTTGAAGGAGTCCCGGGACTGAGCGACAATGAGCAGTTCTTC. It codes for CSVEGVPGLSDNEQFF.

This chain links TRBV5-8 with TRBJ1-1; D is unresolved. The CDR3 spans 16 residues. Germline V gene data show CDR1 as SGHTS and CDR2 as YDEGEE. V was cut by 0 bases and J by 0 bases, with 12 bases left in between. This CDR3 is CASSLDGVGLNTEAFF. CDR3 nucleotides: TGTGCCAGCAGCTTGGATGGGGTGGGCCTGAACACTGAAGCTTTCTTT.

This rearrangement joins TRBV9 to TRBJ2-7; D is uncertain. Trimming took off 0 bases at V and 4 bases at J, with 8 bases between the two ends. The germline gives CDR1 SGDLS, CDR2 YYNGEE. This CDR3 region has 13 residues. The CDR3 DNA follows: TGTGCCAGCAGCGTAGGGGTTTTATACGAGCAGTACTTC. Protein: CASSVGVLYEQYF.

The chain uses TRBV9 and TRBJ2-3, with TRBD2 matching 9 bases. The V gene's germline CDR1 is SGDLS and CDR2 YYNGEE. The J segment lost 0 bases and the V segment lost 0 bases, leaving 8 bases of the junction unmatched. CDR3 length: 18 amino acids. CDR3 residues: CASSVAPRLAESTDTQYF. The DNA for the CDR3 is TGTGCCAGCAGCGTAGCCCCCAGACTAGCGGAGAGCACAGATACGCAGTATTTT. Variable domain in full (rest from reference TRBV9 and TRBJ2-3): DSGVTQTPKHLITATGQRVTLRCSPRSGDLSVYWYQQSLDQGLQFLIQYYNGEERAKGNILERFSAQQFPDLHSELNLSSLELGDSALYFCASSVAPRLAESTDTQYFGPGTRLTVL.

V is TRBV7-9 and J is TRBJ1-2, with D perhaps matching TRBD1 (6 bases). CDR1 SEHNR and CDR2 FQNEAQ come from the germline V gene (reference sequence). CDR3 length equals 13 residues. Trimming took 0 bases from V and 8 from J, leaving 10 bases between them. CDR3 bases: TGTGCCAGCAGCTTAGCGATGGACAGAGGCTACACCTTC. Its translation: CASSLAMDRGYTF.

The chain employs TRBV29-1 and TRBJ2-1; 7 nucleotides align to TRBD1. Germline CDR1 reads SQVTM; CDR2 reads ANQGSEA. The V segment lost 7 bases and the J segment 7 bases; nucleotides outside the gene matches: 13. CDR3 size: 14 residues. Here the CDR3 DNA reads TGCAGCGCCGCCCCAGGGGGAGAATCAAATGAGCAGTTCTTC. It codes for CSAAPGGESNEQFF.

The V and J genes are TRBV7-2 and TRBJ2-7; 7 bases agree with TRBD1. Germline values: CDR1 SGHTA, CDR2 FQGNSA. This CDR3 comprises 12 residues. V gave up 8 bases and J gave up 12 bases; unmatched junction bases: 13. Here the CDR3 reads CASRGTEERLYF. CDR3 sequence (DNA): TGTGCCAGCCGAGGGACAGAGGAGAGACTGTACTTC. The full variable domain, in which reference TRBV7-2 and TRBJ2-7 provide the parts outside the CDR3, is GAGVSQSPSNKVTEKGKDVELRCDPISGHTALYWYRQSLGQGLEFLIYFQGNSAPDKSGLPSDRFSAERTGGSVSTLTIQRTQQEDSAVYLCASRGTEERLYFGPGTRLTVT.

The CDR3 bases are TGCAGCGTTCTAGGCTCCGGCGGTGCTGGCTACACCTTC. This translates into CSVLGSGGAGYTF. The rearrangement joins TRBV29-1 to TRBJ1-2; D uncertain. The germline V and J ends were trimmed by 5 bases and 7 bases, with 17 bases remaining between them. The CDR3 has 13 residues. Germline V gives CDR1 SQVTM, CDR2 ANQGSEA. Based on the CDR3 plus reference TRBV29-1 and TRBJ1-2, the full variable domain is SAVISQKPSRDICQRGTSLTIQCQVDSQVTMMFWYRQQPGQSLTLIATANQGSEATYESGFVIDKFPISRPNLTFSTLTVSNMSPEDSSIYLCSVLGSGGAGYTFGSGTRLTVV.

CDR3 sequence: CASSLAMTGGVSSNQPQHF. CDR3 sequence (DNA): TGTGCCAGCAGCTTAGCGATGACAGGGGGTGTCAGTAGCAATCAGCCCCAGCATTTT. This sequence joins TRBV7-9 and TRBJ1-5, with 9 bases identical to TRBD1. Germline CDR1 and CDR2: SEHNR and FQNEAQ (reference sequence). V was clipped by 0 bases and J by 0 bases; unmatched bases: 9. The CDR3 totals 19 residues.

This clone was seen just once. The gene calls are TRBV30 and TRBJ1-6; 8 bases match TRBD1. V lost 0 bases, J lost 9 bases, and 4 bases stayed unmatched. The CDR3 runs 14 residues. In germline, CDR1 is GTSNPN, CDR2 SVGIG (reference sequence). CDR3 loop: CAWSVGQGGSPLHF. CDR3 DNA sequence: TGTGCCTGGAGTGTCGGACAGGGAGGTTCACCCCTCCACTTT.

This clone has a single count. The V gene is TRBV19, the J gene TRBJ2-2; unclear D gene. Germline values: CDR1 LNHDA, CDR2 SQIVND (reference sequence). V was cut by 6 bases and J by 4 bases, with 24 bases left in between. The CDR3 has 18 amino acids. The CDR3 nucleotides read TGTGCCAGTAGGCAAGCCCCTGTGTGGGTCCTTGCCACCGGGGAGCTGTTTTTT. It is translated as CASRQAPVWVLATGELFF.

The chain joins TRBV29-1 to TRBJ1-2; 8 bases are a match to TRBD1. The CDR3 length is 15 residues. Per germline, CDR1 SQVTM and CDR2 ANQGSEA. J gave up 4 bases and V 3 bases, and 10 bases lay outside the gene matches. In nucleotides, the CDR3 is TGCAGCGTTGACCAATCTCACAGGGGGGGCTATGGCTACACCTTC. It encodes CSVDQSHRGGYGYTF.

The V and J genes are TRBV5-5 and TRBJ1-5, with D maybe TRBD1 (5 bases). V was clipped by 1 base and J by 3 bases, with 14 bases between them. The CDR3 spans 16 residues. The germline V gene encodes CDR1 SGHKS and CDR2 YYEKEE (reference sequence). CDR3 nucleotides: TGTGCCAGCAGCTTGTCGGCAGGGCAATTCAATCAGCCCCAGCATTTT. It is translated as CASSLSAGQFNQPQHF.

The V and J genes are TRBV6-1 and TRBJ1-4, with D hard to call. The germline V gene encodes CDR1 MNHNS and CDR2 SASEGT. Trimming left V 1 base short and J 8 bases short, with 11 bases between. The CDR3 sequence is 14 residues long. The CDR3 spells CASSEEGGSEKLFF. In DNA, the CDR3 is TGTGCCAGCAGTGAAGAAGGAGGGAGCGAAAAACTGTTTTTT.

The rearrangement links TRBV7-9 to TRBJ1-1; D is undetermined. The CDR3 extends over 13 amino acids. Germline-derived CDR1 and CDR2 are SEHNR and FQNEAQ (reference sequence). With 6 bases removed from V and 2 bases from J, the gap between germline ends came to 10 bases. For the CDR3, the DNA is TGTGCCAGCAGTCCGTCTGCAAACACTGAAGCTTTCTTT. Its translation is CASSPSANTEAFF. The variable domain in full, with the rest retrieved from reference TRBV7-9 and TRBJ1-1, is DTGVSQNPRHKITKRGQNVTFRCDPISEHNRLYWYRQTLGQGPEFLTYFQNEAQLEKSRLLSDRFSAERPKGSFSTLEIQRTEQGDSAMYLCASSPSANTEAFFGQGTRLTVV.

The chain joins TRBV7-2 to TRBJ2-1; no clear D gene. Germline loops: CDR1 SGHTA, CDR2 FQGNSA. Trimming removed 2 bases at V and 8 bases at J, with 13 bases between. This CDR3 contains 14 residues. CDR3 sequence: CASSLHPISDEQFF. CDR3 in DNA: TGTGCCAGCAGCTTACATCCGATTTCCGATGAGCAGTTCTTC.

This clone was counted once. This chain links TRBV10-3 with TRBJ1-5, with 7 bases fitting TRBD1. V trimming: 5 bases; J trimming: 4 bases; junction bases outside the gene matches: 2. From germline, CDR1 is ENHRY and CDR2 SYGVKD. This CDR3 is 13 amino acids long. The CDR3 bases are TGTGCCATCAGTCAGGGGGTAAATCAGCCCCAGCATTTT. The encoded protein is CAISQGVNQPQHF.